One T cell receptor (beta chain) is described in this entry. In the study's own analysis: The authors estimated nucleated cell counts from reference gene primer amplification. Clones were read by immunoSEQ multiplex PCR, and TCRdb kept only the in-frame ones, dropping some. V, J and clone size reflect that table, while D and trimming were determined from the DNA. The sample carries some 460,000 clones, about 85% recorded once. This sample was included in a study of blood T cell repertoires in COVID-19. Study background: The origin of the acute and convalescent COVID-19 samples was the United States, Italy and Spain.

CDR3 size: 17 residues. CDR1 and CDR2 (germline): MNHEY, SMNVEV (reference sequence). The V gene end was trimmed by 4 bases and the J gene end by 8 bases; junction bases not matched to a gene: 14. This chain joins TRBV27 and TRBJ1-6; 7 bases are shared with TRBD1. The sequencing sample was made of PBMCs or T cells enriched from blood (not recorded which). The source of this sequence is a young woman who had recovered from COVID-19. The CDR3 region is CASSSWDSGDSDSPLHF. DNA of the CDR3: TGTGCCAGCAGTTCCTGGGACAGCGGTGATAGTGATTCACCCCTCCACTTT.